This T cell receptor beta chain was identified during a study of T cells in Graves' hyperthyroidism and ophthalmopathy. Study in general: Initial diagnosis, before any treatment, was when peripheral blood was collected.

This clonotype appeared many times. RNA transcripts were the template for amplifying TCR beta CDR3 regions. First-round RT-PCR with HTBI primers amplified the TCR CDR3 region. TCRdb passed the multiplex PCR reads through MiXCR, listing each CDR3 protein once. This sample has about 640,000 distinct CDR3 sequences, with less than 25% found just once. Individuals with ophthalmopathy presented a Clinical Activity Score of at least 3, a NOSPECS grade of at least 4 and a duration under 3 months. Clinicians diagnosed patients from clinical symptoms, serum thyroxine and TRAb, thyroid ultrasound and orbital computed tomography. The CDR3 totals 17 residues. Deletions cut 0 bases from V and 0 bases from J, with 13 bases between. CDR1 and CDR2 from the germline V gene are SGHTA and FQGTGA.

The source material was blood. This chain links TRBV7-3 with TRBJ2-3; tentatively, D is TRBD1 or TRBD2 (5 bases each). The sequence came from a man aged 25-40 years with Graves' ophthalmopathy. CDR3 DNA sequence: TGTGCCAGCAGCTTAACGTTCAGGGAGAGGAGCACAGATACGCAGTATTTT. It yields the protein CASSLTFRERSTDTQYF.